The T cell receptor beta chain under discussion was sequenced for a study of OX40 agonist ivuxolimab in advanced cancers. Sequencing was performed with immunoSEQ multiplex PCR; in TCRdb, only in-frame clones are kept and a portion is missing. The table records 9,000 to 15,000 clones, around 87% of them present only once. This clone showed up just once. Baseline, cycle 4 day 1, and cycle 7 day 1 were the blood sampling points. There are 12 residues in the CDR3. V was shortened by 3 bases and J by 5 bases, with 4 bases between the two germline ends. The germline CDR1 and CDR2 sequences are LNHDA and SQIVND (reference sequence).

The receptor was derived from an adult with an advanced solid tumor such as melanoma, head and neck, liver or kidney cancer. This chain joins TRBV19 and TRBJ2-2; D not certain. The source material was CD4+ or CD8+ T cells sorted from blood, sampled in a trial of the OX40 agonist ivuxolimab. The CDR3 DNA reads TGTGCCAGTAGTATGACTACCGGGGAGCTGTTTTTT. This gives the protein CASSMTTGELFF.